A selection of T cell receptor beta chains follows, all from one sample in a study of cytotoxic CD8 clonotypes in ibrutinib-treated CLL. Sequencing was performed with immunoSEQ multiplex PCR; in TCRdb, only in-frame clones are kept and a portion is missing. The repertoire consists of 150,000 to 200,000 clones, with 81% occurring once and the leading ten covering under 2.5%. Sequences were derived from PBMCs, sampled after 12 months of ibrutinib treatment. The source is a human donor with chronic lymphocytic leukemia. The CDR3 runs from the conserved cysteine through the conserved F or W. The order of the fields is J gene, clone size, V gene, D gene, CDR3 protein, CDR3 DNA. The D gene is left open where the match is weak. Only part of the rows carry a size: once, few, many, or a class if the clone is expanded.

TRBJ1-2,-,TRBV7-9,-,CASSFGQLFYGYTF,TGTGCCAGCAGCTTCGGACAGCTCTTCTATGGCTACACCTTC
TRBJ2-5,-,TRBV18,-,CASSPPVGGQETQYF,TGTGCCAGCTCACCACCAGTCGGAGGGCAAGAGACCCAGTACTTC
TRBJ2-5,-,TRBV28,-,CASRQGPETQYF,TGTGCCAGCAGACAGGGACCGGAGACCCAGTACTTC
TRBJ2-3,-,TRBV5-1,-,CASSFAEVGTDTQYF,TGCGCCAGCAGCTTCGCGGAGGTGGGCACAGATACGCAGTATTTT
TRBJ2-6,-,TRBV19,-,CASSIGTSGANVLTF,TGTGCCAGTAGTATCGGGACCTCTGGGGCCAACGTCCTGACTTTC
TRBJ2-5,-,TRBV7-9,-,CASSLYEETQYF,TGTGCCAGCAGCTTATATGAGGAGACCCAGTACTTC
TRBJ1-5,-,TRBV4-2,-,CASSQDRDGLNQPQHF,TGTGCCAGCAGCCAAGATCGGGACGGCTTGAATCAGCCCCAGCATTTT
TRBJ2-2,-,TRBV7-3,-,CASSYVMSGELFF,TGTGCCAGCAGCTACGTAATGTCCGGGGAGCTGTTTTTT
TRBJ2-3,-,TRBV7-2,-,CASSSLQLAVTQYF,TGTGCCAGCAGCTCCCTCCAACTAGCTGTTACGCAGTATTTT
TRBJ1-4,-,TRBV6-9,-,CASSPQGRNEKLFF,TGTGCCAGCAGTCCCCAGGGCCGTAATGAAAAACTGTTTTTT
TRBJ1-2,-,TRBV10-3,-,CAAGVANYGYTF,TGTGCCGCCGGCGTGGCTAACTATGGCTACACCTTC
TRBJ2-3,-,TRBV6-1,TRBD2,CASTRAGGMDTQYF,TGTGCCAGCACTCGGGCGGGAGGGATGGATACGCAGTATTTT
TRBJ1-1,-,TRBV6-5,-,CASSYGENTEAFF,TGTGCCAGCAGTTACGGGGAGAACACTGAAGCTTTCTTT
TRBJ1-2,few,TRBV5-1,-,CASSLSIQGGHTF,TGCGCCAGCAGCTTGAGTATCCAGGGAGGCCACACCTTC
TRBJ2-5,-,TRBV19,TRBD2,CASRRLAEETQYF,TGTGCCAGTAGGAGGCTAGCGGAAGAGACCCAGTACTTC
TRBJ2-5,-,TRBV28,TRBD2,CASSYPGLAGGGEAQYF,TGTGCCAGCAGTTACCCCGGGCTAGCGGGAGGAGGGGAGGCCCAGTACTTC
TRBJ1-6,-,TRBV30,-,CACKPGISYNSPLHF,TGTGCCTGTAAACCCGGCATTTCCTATAATTCACCCCTCCACTTT
TRBJ2-2,-,TRBV14,-,CASSHDLQGYTGELFF,TGTGCCAGCAGCCACGATCTCCAGGGGTACACCGGGGAGCTGTTTTTT
TRBJ2-3,-,TRBV12-5,-,CASGQGRGDTQYF,TGTGCTAGTGGCCAAGGACGGGGAGATACGCAGTATTTT
TRBJ1-3,-,TRBV7-9,TRBD1,CAFGGDSSGNTIYF,TGTGCTTTCGGCGGGGACAGCTCTGGAAACACCATATATTTT
TRBJ1-2,-,TRBV6-6,-,CASSAGSYTF,TGTGCCAGCAGCGCAGGGTCTTACACCTTC
TRBJ1-1,-,TRBV7-2,-,CASSLAASLNTEAFF,TGTGCCAGCAGCTTAGCGGCCAGCTTGAACACTGAAGCTTTCTTT
TRBJ2-7,-,TRBV6-5,-,CASSYSGTSYEQYF,TGTGCCAGCAGTTACTCAGGAACTTCCTACGAGCAGTACTTC
TRBJ2-1,-,TRBV6-4,-,CASSPQSSYNEQFF,TGTGCCAGCAGTCCACAGAGCTCCTACAATGAGCAGTTCTTC
TRBJ1-2,few,TRBV9,-,CASSTGTRGGYTF,TGTGCCAGCAGCACAGGGACTAGGGGGGGCTACACCTTC
TRBJ1-6,large,TRBV4-2,-,CASSQTMATADYNSPLHF,TGTGCCAGCAGCCAAACTATGGCAACGGCAGACTATAATTCACCCCTCCACTTT
TRBJ1-1,few,TRBV7-2,-,CASSLGRRGTEAFF,TGTGCCAGCAGCCTGGGTAGAAGGGGCACTGAAGCTTTCTTT
TRBJ2-7,-,TRBV6-4,-,CASSDENPTRGGEQYF,TGTGCCAGCAGTGACGAAAACCCGACTAGGGGTGGCGAGCAGTACTTC
TRBJ2-5,-,TRBV7-2,TRBD2,CASSLGLAGWETQYF,TGTGCCAGCAGCCTCGGACTAGCGGGGTGGGAGACCCAGTACTTC
TRBJ2-4,-,TRBV7-9,TRBD2,CASNSLEREKNIQYF,TGTGCCAGCAACTCGTTAGAGCGGGAGAAAAACATTCAGTACTTC
TRBJ1-1,-,TRBV28,TRBD1,CASRPDRARNTEAFF,TGTGCCAGCAGACCCGACAGGGCTAGGAACACTGAAGCTTTCTTT
TRBJ2-1,-,TRBV4-3,-,CASSQEGWNEQFF,TGCGCCAGCAGCCAGGAGGGGTGGAATGAACAGTTCTTC
TRBJ1-1,-,TRBV2,-,CAGGGDMNTEAFF,TGTGCCGGAGGGGGGGATATGAACACTGAAGCTTTCTTT
TRBJ2-7,-,TRBV10-3,TRBD1,CAKGQGYEQYF,TGTGCCAAAGGACAGGGTTACGAGCAGTACTTC
TRBJ2-5,few,TRBV29-1,TRBD1,CSVEGGTGSLGETQYF,TGCAGCGTTGAAGGGGGGACAGGGAGTTTAGGAGAGACCCAGTACTTC
TRBJ2-5,few,TRBV2,-,CASSVSVQETQYF,TGTGCCAGCAGTGTATCCGTACAAGAGACCCAGTACTTC
TRBJ1-5,-,TRBV6-5,-,CASRQYSNQPQHF,TGTGCCAGCAGGCAGTATAGCAATCAGCCCCAGCATTTT
TRBJ2-7,-,TRBV4-2,TRBD2,CASSQDPGGGAKEQYF,TGTGCCAGCAGCCAAGATCCGGGCGGGGGGGCGAAAGAGCAGTACTTC
TRBJ2-3,-,TRBV11-3,-,CASSLSGTDTQYF,TGTGCCAGCAGCTTAAGTGGCACAGATACGCAGTATTTT
TRBJ2-1,-,TRBV5-1,-,CASSLVASNNEQFF,TGCGCCAGCAGCTTGGTCGCCAGCAACAATGAGCAGTTCTTC
TRBJ2-7,once,TRBV18,TRBD1,CASSPQDRDGHEQYF,TGTGCCAGCTCACCACAGGACAGGGATGGCCACGAGCAGTACTTC
TRBJ2-3,-,TRBV27,TRBD1,CASSFQGADTQYF,TGTGCCAGCAGTTTCCAGGGGGCAGATACGCAGTATTTT
TRBJ1-3,-,TRBV6-1,-,CASSGIVGNTIYF,TGTGCCAGCAGTGGAATAGTTGGAAACACCATATATTTT
TRBJ2-3,few,TRBV15,-,CATSRDSPRVGAITDTQYF,TGTGCCACCAGCAGAGATTCCCCCAGGGTCGGGGCCATCACAGATACGCAGTATTTT
TRBJ2-1,once,TRBV7-2,-,CASSRSSPGLEQFF,TGTGCCAGCAGCCGATCCTCCCCCGGTCTTGAGCAGTTCTTC